This T cell receptor (beta chain) originates from a study of OX40 agonist ivuxolimab in advanced cancers. Overall study: The dose-escalation cohort had hepatocellular carcinoma, melanoma, renal cell or head and neck cancer. Therapy given before enrollment (anti-PD-1, anti-PD-L1 or anti-CTLA-4) was allowed, and around 41% had some.

Assay used: immunoSEQ multiplex PCR; TCRdb lists only in-frame clones, some missing. The profile shows approximately 87,000 clones, approximately 90% of them singletons. Worth noting for this clone: What it binds is unknown. One end of the junction does not line up with germline, which may come from a read error.

General observations from the study: The work left the antigen specificity of expanded peripheral T cells undetermined.

The germline V gene has CDR1 SSHAT and CDR2 FNYEAQ (reference sequence). There are 17 residues in the CDR3. The sample consisted of CD4+ or CD8+ T cells sorted from blood, taken in a trial of the OX40 agonist ivuxolimab. V and J are TRBV7-7 and TRBJ2-3; a weak D match, TRBD2 (5 bases). The TCR originated in an adult with an advanced solid tumor such as melanoma, head and neck, liver or kidney cancer. The CDR3 region has the DNA TGTGCTAGCAGCTTAGCCCCGGCGTCGGGGTTGGCAGATACGCAGTATTTT. It is translated as CASSLAPASGLADTQYF.